This T cell receptor (beta chain) was sequenced during a study of CD4 T cells in relation to SARS-CoV-2 and coronaviruses. At the level of the study: TCR beta CDR3s were sequenced after approximately ten-day antigen culture of PBMCs.

Comment on this clone: Its antigen is unknown.

The V gene lost 0 bases and the J gene lost 2 bases, with 7 bases spanning the gap. The CDR3 has 14 amino acids. Germline-derived CDR1 and CDR2 are MNHEY and SVGEGT. The unexposed donors gave CD4+ T cells in about 2010-2018, prior to COVID-19. The cells were cultured for around ten days before CD4+ T cells were isolated. Testing used SARS-CoV-2 S/N and four cold-coronavirus spikes on unexposed-donor CD4+ T cells, cells permitting. About 2 million PBMCs per well were cultured with around 10 IU/ml IL-2. Half the medium was replaced with IL-2 medium on days 3 and 7. The table came from immunoSEQ multiplex PCR; TCRdb's copy has only in-frame clones and leaves some out. Here the sample spans about 17,000 clones, around three quarters being singletons.

Sequencing input: CD4+ T cells from PBMCs, cultured in vitro. V is TRBV6-2 or TRBV6-3 and J is TRBJ1-2, with D hard to call. This clonotype was sampled from a human donor in good health. The DNA for the CDR3 is TGTGCCAGCAGTTACTCGGGCAGAAACTATGGCTACACCTTC. Amino acids: CASSYSGRNYGYTF.